These 10 T cell receptor beta chains were all obtained from the same sample, sequenced in a study of T cells after posttransplantation cyclophosphamide. Libraries were prepared by immunoSEQ multiplex PCR; TCRdb keeps only in-frame clonotypes and omits some of them. The sample contains some 64,000 clones, about 94% of which appear only once. The sequencing input was PBMCs. The receptors come from a woman aged 25 to 45 in good health and a related stem cell transplant donor.

This clone was seen more than once but under ten times. The V and J genes are TRBV18 and TRBJ1-2; D perhaps matches TRBD1 (5 bases). The CDR3 has 15 residues. Trimming took off 4 bases at V and 3 bases at J, with 15 bases between the two ends. CDR1 is KGHSH and CDR2 is LQKENI in the germline V gene. The CDR3 protein is CASSHAIQGDYGYTF. The CDR3 nucleotides are TGTGCCAGCTCACATGCTATTCAGGGTGACTATGGCTACACCTTC.

This chain links TRBV19 with TRBJ1-2, with D perhaps TRBD1 (6 bases). The V end lost 6 bases, the J end lost 8 bases, and 19 bases lay between the germline ends. Germline CDR1 LNHDA, CDR2 SQIVND (reference sequence). This CDR3 spans 14 amino acids. CDR3 protein: CASRPKGGLRGYTF. CDR3 DNA: TGTGCCAGTAGGCCTAAGGGGGGACTGCGGGGCTACACCTTC. The full variable domain, in which reference TRBV19 and TRBJ1-2 provide the parts outside the CDR3, is DGGITQSPKYLFRKEGQNVTLSCEQNLNHDAMYWYRQDPGQGLRLIYYSQIVNDFQKGDIAEGYSVSREKKESFPLTVTSAQKNPTAFYLCASRPKGGLRGYTFGSGTRLTVV.

This clone was counted only a few times. The chain combines TRBV27 with TRBJ1-2; 7 bases align to TRBD1. There are 14 residues in the CDR3. The germline CDR1 and CDR2 sequences are MNHEY and SMNVEV (reference sequence). V was clipped by 8 bases and J by 3 bases; unmatched bases: 9. CDR3 residues: CASAPPGQYYGYTF. DNA for the CDR3: TGTGCCAGCGCCCCTCCGGGACAGTACTATGGCTACACCTTC.

The gene calls are TRBV28 and TRBJ1-6; D is unresolved. CDR3 length: 14 residues. Deletions cut 7 bases from V and 14 bases from J, with 21 bases between. Per germline, CDR1 MDHEN and CDR2 SYDVKM. The CDR3 protein is CASTLTLQAVTLHF. The CDR3 region has the DNA TGTGCCAGCACCCTGACATTGCAGGCGGTCACCCTCCACTTT.

J is TRBJ2-5 and V is TRBV5-5; 11 nucleotides agree with TRBD1. The CDR3 has 15 amino acids. V shed 4 bases, J shed 2 bases, and the junction held 4 bases outside the gene matches. Germline assignment: CDR1 SGHKS and CDR2 YYEKEE (reference sequence). The CDR3: CASSRTGGWQETQYF. The CDR3 bases are TGTGCCAGCAGCCGGACAGGGGGCTGGCAAGAGACCCAGTACTTC.

V gene TRBV4-2 combines with J gene TRBJ2-7; D unclear. The CDR3 sequence is 15 residues long. Trimming removed 1 base from V and 1 base from J, with 11 bases in between. CDR1 LGHNA and CDR2 YNFKEQ come from the germline V gene. The CDR3 spells CASSQGRASSYEQYF. CDR3 nucleotides: TGTGCCAGCAGCCAAGGTCGGGCAAGTTCCTACGAGCAGTACTTC.

The rearrangement joins TRBV2 to TRBJ2-7, with TRBD1 identical over 7 bases. There are 15 residues in the CDR3. With V trimmed by 4 bases and J by 0 bases, 6 bases remained unmatched. CDR1 and CDR2 (germline): SNHLY, FYNNEI. The CDR3 bases are TGTGCCAGCAGTGGAGGACAGGCCGGCTCCTACGAGCAGTACTTC. This encodes CASSGGQAGSYEQYF.

The chain uses TRBV30 and TRBJ2-7; the match to TRBD2 covers 13 bases. CDR3 length: 19 residues. CDR1 GTSNPN and CDR2 SVGIG come from the germline V gene (reference sequence). V was pared by 4 bases and J by 0 bases, with 15 bases of the junction left unmatched. CDR3 protein: CAWTSFRTSGGRSSYEQYF. The DNA of the CDR3 is TGTGCCTGGACAAGCTTTCGGACTAGCGGGGGCAGAAGCTCCTACGAGCAGTACTTC.

This rearrangement joins TRBV29-1 to TRBJ1-3; 9 nucleotides line up with TRBD1. CDR1 is SQVTM and CDR2 is ANQGSEA in the germline V gene. Trimming removed 6 bases from V and 4 bases from J; junction bases left unmatched: 7. This CDR3 region has 14 residues. The CDR3 spells CSVPGQGSGNTIYF. For the CDR3, the DNA is TGCAGCGTCCCGGGACAGGGCTCAGGAAACACCATATATTTT.

The gene calls are TRBV6-5 and TRBJ1-2; D is possibly TRBD1 (5 bases). The V gene's germline CDR1 is MNHEY and CDR2 SVGAGI. This CDR3 is built from 15 residues. V was trimmed by 0 bases and J by 8 bases, leaving 16 bases between them. The CDR3 DNA is TGTGCCAGCAGTTACTCCGCAGGGTTCGCTAGAGGCTACACCTTC. Its protein is CASSYSAGFARGYTF.